The clone carrying this TCR beta chain was seen ten or more times. Its matching antigen is unknown. Between the trimmed V and J ends, which lost 2 bases and 10 bases, there was a span of 6 bases. The CDR3 spans 11 residues. TCRdb fed the RT-PCR reads into MiXCR, producing one record per CDR3 protein. The repertoire holds roughly 550,000 distinct CDR3 sequences, with roughly 23% as singletons. The entry originates in a study of response to subunit inactivated influenza vaccine. Findings and caveats of the study: The authors suggested that every seasonal influenza vaccination recruits few new T cells.

These data are also associated with another study on T cells expressing NK-cell markers. As that report states: Synthesis of TCR beta cDNA relied on 5'RACE template switching carrying UMIs. Sequencing of TCR beta repertoires drew on sorted CD3+CD56+NKG2C+, CD3+CD56+NKG2C- and CD3+CD56-NKG2C+ T cells. Dominant NKG2C+ clonotypes accounted for roughly 1.0-7.0% of CD8+ T cells in about six donors. In several donors, dominant clonotypes made up about 25-65% of CD3+CD56-NKG2C+ cells.

The sequenced sample was CD4+ T cells sorted from PBMCs, obtained 11 to 12 days after vaccination. The clonotype comes from a man in his fifties who received an inactivated influenza vaccine. This chain joins TRBV12-3 or TRBV12-4 and TRBJ2-1; D is unresolved. This CDR3 is CASSLRREQFF. The CDR3 DNA is TGTGCCAGCAGTTTAAGGAGAGAGCAGTTCTTC.